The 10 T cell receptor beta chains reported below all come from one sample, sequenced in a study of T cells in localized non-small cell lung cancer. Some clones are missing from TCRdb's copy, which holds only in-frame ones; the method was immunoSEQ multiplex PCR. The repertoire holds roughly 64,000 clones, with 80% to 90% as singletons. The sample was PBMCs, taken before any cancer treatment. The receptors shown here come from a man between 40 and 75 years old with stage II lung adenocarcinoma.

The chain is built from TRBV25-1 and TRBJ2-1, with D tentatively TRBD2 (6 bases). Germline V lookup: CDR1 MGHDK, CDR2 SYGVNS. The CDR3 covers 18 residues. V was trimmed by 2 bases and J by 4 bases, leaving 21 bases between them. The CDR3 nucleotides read TGTGCCAGCAGTGAAGGTCACGGGGGAGGCGGTAGGTACAATGAGCAGTTCTTC. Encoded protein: CASSEGHGGGGRYNEQFF.

The CDR3 region is CASSQEGQGSRETQYF. As DNA, the CDR3 is TGCGCCAGCAGCCAAGAGGGACAGGGGAGTAGGGAGACCCAGTACTTC. This rearrangement joins TRBV4-3 to TRBJ2-5; 10 bases agree with TRBD1. Germline CDR1 and CDR2: LGHNA and YSLEER. Trimming took 0 bases from V and 5 from J; bases not matched to a gene: 6. The CDR3 sequence is 16 residues long.

The CDR3 coding sequence is TGTGCCAGCAGCTTTCGTGGGAGTTACGAGCAGTACTTC. Translation gives CASSFRGSYEQYF. The gene calls are TRBV5-4 and TRBJ2-7, with D possibly TRBD2 on 5 matching bases. There are 13 residues in the CDR3. CDR1 and CDR2 (germline): SGHNT, YYREEE (reference sequence). Deletions cut 2 bases from V and 4 bases from J, with 10 bases between.

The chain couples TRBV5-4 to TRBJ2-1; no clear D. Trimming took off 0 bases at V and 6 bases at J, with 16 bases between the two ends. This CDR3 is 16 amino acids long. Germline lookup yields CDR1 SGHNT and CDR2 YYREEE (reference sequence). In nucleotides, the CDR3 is TGTGCCAGCAGCTTGGCTCCAATCCTAGGACCCAATGAGCAGTTCTTC. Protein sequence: CASSLAPILGPNEQFF.

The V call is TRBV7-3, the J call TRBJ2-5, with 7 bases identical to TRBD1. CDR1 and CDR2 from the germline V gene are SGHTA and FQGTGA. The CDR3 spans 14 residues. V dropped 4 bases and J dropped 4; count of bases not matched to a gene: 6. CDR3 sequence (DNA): TGTGCCAGCAGCTCGACAGGGCGCCCAGAGACCCAGTACTTC. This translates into CASSSTGRPETQYF.

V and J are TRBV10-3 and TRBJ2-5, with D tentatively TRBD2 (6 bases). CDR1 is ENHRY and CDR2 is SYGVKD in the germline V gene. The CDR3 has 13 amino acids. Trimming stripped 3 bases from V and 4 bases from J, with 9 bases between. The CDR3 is CAISELGGETQYF. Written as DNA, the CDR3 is TGTGCCATCAGTGAACTCGGGGGAGAGACCCAGTACTTC.

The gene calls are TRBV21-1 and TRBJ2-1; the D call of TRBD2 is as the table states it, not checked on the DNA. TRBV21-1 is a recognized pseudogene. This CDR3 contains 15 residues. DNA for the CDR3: TGTGCCAGCAGCAAGGGGGGGAGCTCCTACAATGAGCAGTTCTTC. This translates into CASSKGGSSYNEQFF.

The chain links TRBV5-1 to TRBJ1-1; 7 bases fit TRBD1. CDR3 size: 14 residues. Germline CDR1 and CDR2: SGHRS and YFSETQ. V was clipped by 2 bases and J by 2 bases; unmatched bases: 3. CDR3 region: CASSFQGVNTEAFF. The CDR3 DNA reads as TGCGCCAGCAGCTTCCAGGGGGTAAACACTGAAGCTTTCTTT.

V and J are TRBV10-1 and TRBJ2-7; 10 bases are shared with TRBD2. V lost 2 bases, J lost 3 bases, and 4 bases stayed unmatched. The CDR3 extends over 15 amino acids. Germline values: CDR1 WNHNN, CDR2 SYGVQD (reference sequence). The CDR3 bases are TGCGCCAGCAGTGAGCTAGCGGGAGTCAACTACGAGCAGTACTTC. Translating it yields CASSELAGVNYEQYF.

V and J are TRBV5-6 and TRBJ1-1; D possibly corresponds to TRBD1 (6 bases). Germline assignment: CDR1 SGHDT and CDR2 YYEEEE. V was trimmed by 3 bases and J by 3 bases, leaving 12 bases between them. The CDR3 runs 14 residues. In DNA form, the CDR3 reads TGTGCCAGCAGCTCCGGGACACCCGACACTGAAGCTTTCTTT. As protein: CASSSGTPDTEAFF.